The TCR beta chain under discussion was sequenced for a study of T cell responses to AZD1222 COVID-19 vaccine. Clones were read by immunoSEQ multiplex PCR, and TCRdb kept only the in-frame ones, dropping some. The table shows 100,000 to 150,000 clones, with around nine tenths occurring only once. Sequences were derived from peripheral blood, sampled 28 days after the second AZD1222 dose. This clonotype originated in an adult who received the AZD1222 COVID-19 vaccine.

CDR3 DNA: TGTGCCAGCAGTTTAGGACAGACTGGAAACACCATATATTTT. It translates to CASSLGQTGNTIYF. The chain has TRBV28 and TRBJ1-3; TRBD1 is a possible D gene (6 bases). V was clipped by 2 bases and J by 2 bases, with 7 bases between them. Germline-derived CDR1 and CDR2 are MDHEN and SYDVKM. The CDR3 is 14 amino acids.